The 9 T cell receptor beta chains below all came from one sample that was sequenced in a study of T cells after yellow fever vaccination. One entry per CDR3 protein results from TCRdb running MiXCR on the 5' RACE reads. Of roughly 520,000 distinct CDR3 sequences listed, around a fifth are singletons. The material was PBMCs, obtained approximately 22 days after the first yellow fever vaccination. These receptors all come from a young man who received the YFV17D yellow fever vaccine.

The rearrangement links TRBV6-1 to TRBJ2-5, with D perhaps matching TRBD1 (5 bases). Between the trimmed V and J ends, which lost 1 base and 3 bases, there was a span of 12 bases. In germline, CDR1 is MNHNS, CDR2 SASEGT. This CDR3 spans 15 amino acids. The CDR3 loop reads CASSEVVTVEETQYF. The CDR3 DNA sequence: TGTGCCAGCAGTGAAGTTGTGACAGTAGAAGAGACCCAGTACTTC.

The sample holds a few counts of this clonotype. This chain connects TRBV2 to TRBJ2-3; possible D gene TRBD1, 6 bases. The CDR3 runs to 15 residues. V lost 2 bases to trimming and J lost 2 bases, with 11 bases between them. Germline CDR1 and CDR2: SNHLY and FYNNEI. CDR3: CASSESTGTTDTQYF. The CDR3 coding sequence is TGTGCCAGCAGTGAATCAACAGGGACCACAGATACGCAGTATTTT.

This rearrangement joins TRBV19 to TRBJ2-5, with 7 bases matching TRBD2. V trimming: 3 bases; J trimming: 5 bases; junction bases outside the gene matches: 0. There are 12 residues in the CDR3. Per germline, CDR1 LNHDA and CDR2 SQIVND (reference sequence). In DNA, the CDR3 is TGTGCCAGTAGTATGGGAGGGGAGACCCAGTACTTC. The encoded protein is CASSMGGETQYF. The entire variable domain, with the rest obtained from reference TRBV19 and TRBJ2-5, is as follows: DGGITQSPKYLFRKEGQNVTLSCEQNLNHDAMYWYRQDPGQGLRLIYYSQIVNDFQKGDIAEGYSVSREKKESFPLTVTSAQKNPTAFYLCASSMGGETQYFGPGTRLLVL.

This clonotype was seen more than once but under ten times. The chain joins TRBV20-1 to TRBJ2-3; TRBD2 might be the D (5 bases). CDR3 length: 13 residues. The V end lost 8 bases, the J end lost 0 bases, and 12 bases lay between the germline ends. CDR1 and CDR2 (germline): DFQATT, SNEGSKA (reference sequence). The CDR3 spells CSPDWTSTDTQYF. CDR3 nucleotides: TGCAGTCCGGACTGGACCAGCACAGATACGCAGTATTTT.

This clonotype was found a few times. This rearrangement joins TRBV15 to TRBJ1-4, with D unresolved. There are 13 residues in the CDR3. V lost 0 bases, J lost 8 bases, and 7 bases lay in between. Germline CDR1 reads LNHNV; CDR2 reads YYDKDF (reference sequence). CDR3: CATSRDLREKLFF. CDR3 nucleotide sequence: TGTGCCACCAGCAGAGACCTACGGGAAAAACTGTTTTTT.

The chain couples TRBV4-1 to TRBJ2-6; D is uncertain. Between the trimmed V and J ends, which lost 4 bases and 3 bases, there was a span of 7 bases. Germline CDR1 is MGHRA and CDR2 is YSYEKL. CDR3 length: 14 amino acids. CDR3 amino acids: CASSPPNGANVLTF. In DNA form, the CDR3 reads TGCGCCAGCAGCCCTCCCAATGGGGCCAACGTCCTGACTTTC.

The sample holds many counts of this clonotype. The chain carries TRBV12-3 or TRBV12-4 and TRBJ1-3, with a possible D match to TRBD1 (6 bases). The CDR3 is 16 residues long. The V end lost 5 bases, the J end lost 2 bases, and 16 bases lay between the germline ends. The CDR3 nucleotides are TGTGCCAGCAGTCTACGGACAGATGGGCCTGGAAACACCATATATTTT. Its protein product is CASSLRTDGPGNTIYF.

The rearrangement uses TRBV20-1 and TRBJ1-1; TRBD1 might be the D (5 bases). Germline CDR1 DFQATT, CDR2 SNEGSKA (reference sequence). This CDR3 has 13 amino acids. V lost 5 bases to trimming and J lost 11 bases, with 21 bases between them. The DNA for the CDR3 is TGCAGTGCTCGGGACCCTAAAACGGTGTCGGCTTTCTTT. This encodes CSARDPKTVSAFF.

The chain joins TRBV4-1 to TRBJ2-5; 11 positions agree with TRBD2. Per the germline V gene, CDR1 is MGHRA and CDR2 is YSYEKL. CDR3 length equals 17 residues. Germline trimming cut 3 bases from V and 4 bases from J; bases unmatched to any gene: 10. The CDR3 coding sequence is TGCGCCAGCAGCCATCACCCCGGGACTAGCGGATCAGAGACCCAGTACTTC. It encodes CASSHHPGTSGSETQYF.